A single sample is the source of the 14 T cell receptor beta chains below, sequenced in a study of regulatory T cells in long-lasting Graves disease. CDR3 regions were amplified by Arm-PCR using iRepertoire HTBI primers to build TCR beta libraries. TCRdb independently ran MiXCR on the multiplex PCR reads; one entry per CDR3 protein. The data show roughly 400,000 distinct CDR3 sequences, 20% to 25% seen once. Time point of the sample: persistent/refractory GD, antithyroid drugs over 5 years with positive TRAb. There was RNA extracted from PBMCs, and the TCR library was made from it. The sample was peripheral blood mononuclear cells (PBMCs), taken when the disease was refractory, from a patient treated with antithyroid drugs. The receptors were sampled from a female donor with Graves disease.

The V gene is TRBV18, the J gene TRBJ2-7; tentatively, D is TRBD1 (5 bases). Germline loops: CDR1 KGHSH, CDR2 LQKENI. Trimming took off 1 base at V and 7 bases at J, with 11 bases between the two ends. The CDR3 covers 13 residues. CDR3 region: CASSPHGNREQYF. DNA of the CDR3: TGTGCCAGCTCACCACATGGGAACAGGGAGCAGTACTTC.

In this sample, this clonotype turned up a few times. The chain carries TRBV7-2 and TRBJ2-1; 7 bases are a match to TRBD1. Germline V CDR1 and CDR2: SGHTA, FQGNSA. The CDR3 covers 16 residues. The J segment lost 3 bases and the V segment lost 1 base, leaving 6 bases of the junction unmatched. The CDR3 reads CASSLGSDRLYNEQFF. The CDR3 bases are TGTGCCAGCAGCTTAGGGTCGGACAGGCTCTACAATGAGCAGTTCTTC.

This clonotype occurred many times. Written as DNA, the CDR3 is TGTGCCAGCAGTTTATCGGGCCCGGGCGGCTATGGCTACACCTTC. It yields the protein CASSLSGPGGYGYTF. V and J are TRBV27 and TRBJ1-2, with D unclear. The length of the CDR3 is 15 residues. The V and J ends lost 0 bases and 4 bases respectively, with 12 bases between them. Germline V lookup: CDR1 MNHEY, CDR2 SMNVEV (reference sequence).

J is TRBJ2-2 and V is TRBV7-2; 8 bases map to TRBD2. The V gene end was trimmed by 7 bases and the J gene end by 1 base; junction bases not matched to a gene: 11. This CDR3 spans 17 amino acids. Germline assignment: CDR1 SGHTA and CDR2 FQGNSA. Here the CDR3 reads CASTWPREGGNTGELFF. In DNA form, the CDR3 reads TGTGCCAGCACGTGGCCTCGGGAGGGCGGGAACACCGGGGAGCTGTTTTTT.

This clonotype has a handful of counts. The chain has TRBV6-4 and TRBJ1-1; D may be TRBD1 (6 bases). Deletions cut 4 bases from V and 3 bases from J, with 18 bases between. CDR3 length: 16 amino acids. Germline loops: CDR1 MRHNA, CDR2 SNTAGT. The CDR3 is CASSAMPEGEDTEAFF. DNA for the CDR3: TGTGCCAGCAGTGCGATGCCTGAGGGGGAGGACACTGAAGCTTTCTTT.

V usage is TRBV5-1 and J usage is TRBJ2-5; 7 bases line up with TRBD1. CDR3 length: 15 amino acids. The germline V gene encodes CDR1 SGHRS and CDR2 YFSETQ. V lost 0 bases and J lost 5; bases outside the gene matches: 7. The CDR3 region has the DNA TGCGCCAGCAGCTTGGTGGGACAGTCCCAGGAGACCCAGTACTTC. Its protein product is CASSLVGQSQETQYF.

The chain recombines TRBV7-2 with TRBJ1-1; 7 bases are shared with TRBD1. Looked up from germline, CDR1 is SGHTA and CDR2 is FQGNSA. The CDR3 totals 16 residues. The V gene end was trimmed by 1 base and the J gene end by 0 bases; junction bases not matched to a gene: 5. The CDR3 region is CASSLVGTDLNTEAFF. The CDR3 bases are TGTGCCAGCAGCTTAGTCGGGACAGATCTGAACACTGAAGCTTTCTTT.

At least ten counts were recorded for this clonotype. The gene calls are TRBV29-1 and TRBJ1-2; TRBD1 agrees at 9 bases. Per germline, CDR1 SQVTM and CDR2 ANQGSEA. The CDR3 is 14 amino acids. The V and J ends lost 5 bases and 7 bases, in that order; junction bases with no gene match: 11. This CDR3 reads CSVPRITGGGGYTF. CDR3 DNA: TGCAGCGTTCCGAGGATCACAGGGGGCGGTGGCTACACCTTC.

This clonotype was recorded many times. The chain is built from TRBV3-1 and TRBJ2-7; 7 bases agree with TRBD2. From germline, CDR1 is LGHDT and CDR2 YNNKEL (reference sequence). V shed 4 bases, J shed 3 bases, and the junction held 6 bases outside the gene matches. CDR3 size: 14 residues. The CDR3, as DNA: TGTGCCAGCAGCCCGGGACTATCGGTCTACGAGCAGTACTTC. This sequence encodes CASSPGLSVYEQYF.

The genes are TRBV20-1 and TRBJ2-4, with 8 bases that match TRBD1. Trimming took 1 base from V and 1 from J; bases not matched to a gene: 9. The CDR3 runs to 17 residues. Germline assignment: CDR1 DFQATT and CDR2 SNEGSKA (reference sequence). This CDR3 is CSARAPRQGAAKNIQYF. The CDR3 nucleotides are TGCAGTGCTAGAGCTCCCAGGCAGGGGGCGGCCAAAAACATTCAGTACTTC.

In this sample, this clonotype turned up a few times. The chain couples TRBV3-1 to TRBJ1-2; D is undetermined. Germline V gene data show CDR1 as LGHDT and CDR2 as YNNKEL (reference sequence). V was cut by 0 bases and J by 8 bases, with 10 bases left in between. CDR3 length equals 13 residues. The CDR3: CASSQDWVRGYTF. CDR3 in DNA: TGTGCCAGCAGCCAAGATTGGGTTCGCGGCTACACCTTC.

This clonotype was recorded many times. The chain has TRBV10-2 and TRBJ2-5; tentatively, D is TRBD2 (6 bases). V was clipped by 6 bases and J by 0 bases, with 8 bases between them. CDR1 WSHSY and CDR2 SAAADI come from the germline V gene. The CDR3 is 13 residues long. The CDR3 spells CASSGDYQETQYF. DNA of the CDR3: TGCGCCAGCAGCGGGGACTACCAAGAGACCCAGTACTTC.

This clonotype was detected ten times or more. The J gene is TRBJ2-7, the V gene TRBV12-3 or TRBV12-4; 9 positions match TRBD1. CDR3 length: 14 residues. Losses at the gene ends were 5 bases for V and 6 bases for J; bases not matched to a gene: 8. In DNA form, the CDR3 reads TGTGCCAGCAGTCTCCGGACAGGGGCCTCCGAGCAGTACTTC. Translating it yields CASSLRTGASEQYF.

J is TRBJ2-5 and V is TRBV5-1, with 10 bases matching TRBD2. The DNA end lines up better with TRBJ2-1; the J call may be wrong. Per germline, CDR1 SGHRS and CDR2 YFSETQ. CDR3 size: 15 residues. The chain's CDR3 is CASSPSGRVYNEQFF. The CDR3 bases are TGCGCCAGCAGCCCGAGCGGGAGGGTTTACAATGAGCAGTTCTTC.